Detailed here is one TCR beta chain. This entry comes from a study of shared clonotypes between healthy human individuals. This CDR3 is built from 15 residues. The junction had 9 bases not matched to a gene; V was cut back by 6 bases and J by 5 bases. CDR1 is MDHEN and CDR2 is SYDVKM in the germline V gene. The repertoire was sequenced with immunoSEQ multiplex PCR; TCRdb's copy has only in-frame clones and lacks some. The sample has fewer than 550,000 clones, over 60% seen once. Sequenced material: PBMCs. This clonotype was obtained from a woman in her forties in good health. Some clones in this sample may be carry-over from other donors' samples. V gene TRBV28 combines with J gene TRBJ2-5; 10 bases are a match to TRBD2. The CDR3 region is CASRPAGGAGETQYF. In DNA form, the CDR3 reads TGTGCCAGCAGACCAGCGGGAGGGGCAGGGGAGACCCAGTACTTC.